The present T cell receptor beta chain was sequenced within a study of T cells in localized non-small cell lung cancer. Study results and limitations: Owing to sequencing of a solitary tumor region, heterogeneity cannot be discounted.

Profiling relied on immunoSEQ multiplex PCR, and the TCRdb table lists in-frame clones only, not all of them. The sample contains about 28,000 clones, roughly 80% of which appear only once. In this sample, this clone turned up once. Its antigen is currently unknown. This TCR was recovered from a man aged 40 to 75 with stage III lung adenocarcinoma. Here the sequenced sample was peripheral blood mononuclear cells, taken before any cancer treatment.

The CDR3 bases are TGTGCCAGCAGACTCGAGCGGGGGGGCGTTAGAGAGACCCAGTACTTC. As protein: CASRLERGGVRETQYF. This sequence joins TRBV7-9 and TRBJ2-5; the match to TRBD2 covers 10 bases. CDR1 is SEHNR and CDR2 is FQNEAQ in the germline V gene (reference sequence). V lost 6 bases and J lost 4; bases outside the gene matches: 11. This CDR3 region has 16 residues.